This TCR beta chain was found in a study of blood T cell repertoires in COVID-19. Looking at the study overall: T cells, B-cell-depleted T cells, or PBMCs supplied cDNA or gDNA.

This table comes from immunoSEQ multiplex PCR, and its TCRdb copy is limited to in-frame clones, with some not included. Seen here are some 180,000 clones, 82% observed once, and the top ten hold about 5.5%. There are 13 residues in the CDR3. Germline CDR1 MDHEN, CDR2 SYDVKM. V was clipped by 4 bases and J by 2 bases, with 9 bases between them. This chain uses TRBV28 with TRBJ2-7; maybe TRBD1 (5 bases). Sequenced: PBMCs or T cells enriched from blood (not recorded which). The sequence was collected from an older woman with acute COVID-19. The CDR3, as DNA: TGTGCCAGCAGTTGGGGCGGACCCTACGAGCAGTACTTC. Protein: CASSWGGPYEQYF.